This TCR beta chain was identified in a study of T cells and Merkel cell carcinoma outcomes. Concerning this clone itself: Its specificity is unknown.

Germline CDR1 and CDR2: SSHAT and FNYEAQ (reference sequence). The CDR3 is 15 residues long. V lost 6 bases to trimming and J lost 7 bases; unmatched junction nucleotides: 14. Overall study results and limits: Merkel cell carcinoma outcomes were reportedly predicted by repertoire and T-cell density.

Method: immunoSEQ multiplex PCR; TCRdb's copy keeps in-frame clones and lacks some. The table has about 530 clones, about 92% seen once. The clonotype comes from a human donor with Merkel cell carcinoma. The V call is TRBV7-7, the J call TRBJ2-7; the match to TRBD2 covers 8 bases. Sequenced input: tumor tissue from Merkel cell carcinoma. The CDR3 DNA reads TGTGCCAGCAGAGCCCGTGGGCGGGAGGCTAAAGAGCAGTACTTC. It is translated as CASRARGREAKEQYF.